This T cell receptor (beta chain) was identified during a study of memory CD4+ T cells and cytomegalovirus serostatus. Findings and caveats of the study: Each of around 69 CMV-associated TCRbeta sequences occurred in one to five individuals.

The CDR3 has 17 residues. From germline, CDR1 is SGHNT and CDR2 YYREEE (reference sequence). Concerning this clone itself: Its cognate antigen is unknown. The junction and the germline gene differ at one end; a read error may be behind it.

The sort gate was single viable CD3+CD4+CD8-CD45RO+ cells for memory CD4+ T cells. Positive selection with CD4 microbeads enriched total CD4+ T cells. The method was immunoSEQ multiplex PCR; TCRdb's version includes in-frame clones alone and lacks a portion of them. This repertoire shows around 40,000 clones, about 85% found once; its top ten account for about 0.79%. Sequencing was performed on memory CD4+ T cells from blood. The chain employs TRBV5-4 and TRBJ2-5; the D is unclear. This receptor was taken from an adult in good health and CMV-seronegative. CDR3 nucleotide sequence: TGTGCCAGCAGCTCGCCCACGGAAGTAAGAAACCAAGGGACCCAGTACTTC. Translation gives CASSSPTEVRNQGTQYF. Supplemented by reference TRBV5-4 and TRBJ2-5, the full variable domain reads ETGVTQSPTHLIKTRGQQVTLRCSSQSGHNTVSWYQQALGQGPQFIFQYYREEENGRGNFPPRFSGLQFPNYSSELNVNALELDDSALYLCASSSPTEVRNQGTQYFGPGTRLLVL.